This TCR beta chain came from a study of blood T cell repertoires in COVID-19. Study-level background: COVID-19 samples collected from the United States, Italy and Spain covered acute and convalescent phases.

CDR1 is SGDLS, CDR2 YYNGEE, per germline. Deletions cut 0 bases from V and 6 bases from J, with 13 bases between. This CDR3 region has 15 residues. TCRdb's copy holds only in-frame clones and misses some; the assay was immunoSEQ multiplex PCR. The top ten clones hold less than 6.5% of a sample with about 230,000 clones, around 85% of them seen once. The V gene is TRBV9, the J gene TRBJ2-1; D may be TRBD2 (6 bases). The receptor comes from a middle-aged man with COVID-19, enrolled during active disease. Specimen: peripheral blood. CDR3 DNA: TGTGCCAGCAGCGTAGAAGGCTTGGAGGGCAATGAGCAGTTCTTC. Residues: CASSVEGLEGNEQFF.